The clone carrying this TCR beta chain was counted many times. Its target is not known. All patients were untreated before thyroid surgery. This entry belongs to a study of metastatic and nonmetastatic thyroid tumors. Study background: Across peripheral blood and tumor or nodule tissue samples taken from malignant and benign thyroid patients, the repertoires were compared with one another.

Study conclusions and caveats: Reportedly, malignant thyroid tumors had significantly higher TCR beta diversity than benign nodules, in blood and tumor.

Original handling: Across clinicopathological groups, CDR3 differences served as the basis for building a distant-metastasis classifier for papillary thyroid cancer. TCRdb re-called clones from the PCR reads using MiXCR. What appears here as the V and J calls and clone size reflects TCRdb's work, not the paper's. The data contain 49,000 or so clones, 24% of them seen just once; the ten biggest clones take up around 3.6%. V trimming: 5 bases; J trimming: 1 base; junction bases outside the gene matches: 8. This CDR3 has 17 amino acids. Sequencing was performed on blood. The sequence derives from a male donor with papillary thyroid cancer or a benign thyroid nodule (not recorded which). Some clones in this sample may be carry-over from other donors' samples. V usage is TRBV12-3 or TRBV12-4 and J usage is TRBJ2-1, with TRBD1 identical over 10 bases. CDR3 loop: CASSPRTGGRSYNEQFF. The CDR3 region has the DNA TGTGCCAGCAGTCCCCGGACAGGGGGGAGGTCCTACAATGAGCAGTTCTTC.